This T cell receptor beta chain comes out of a study of beta chain features in type 1 diabetes. Worth noting for this clone: What it binds is unknown.

Sequencing targeted expressed TCRB transcripts, as all isolated RNA had been reverse transcribed. TCRdb's copy holds only in-frame clones and misses some; the assay was immunoSEQ multiplex PCR. In the table there are some 150,000 clones, about 9.1% of which are singletons. Study findings and constraints: Patients' naive, central memory and regulatory TCRB repertoires appeared more alike than those of healthy donors.

The CDR3 has 14 residues. V shed 0 bases and J shed 6 bases, with 9 bases lying between them. Germline CDR1 and CDR2: SGDLS and YYNGEE. The collection from each donor was one heparinised blood draw averaging about 116 mL. Sorted populations were all over 98% pure. Sequencing was performed on central memory CD4+ T cells from blood. The sequence was obtained from a middle-aged woman in good health. The chain links TRBV9 to TRBJ2-2, with D maybe TRBD2 (5 bases). Written as DNA, the CDR3 is TGTGCCAGCAGCGTAGAGGCGAGGGCCGGGGAGCTGTTTTTT. The encoded protein is CASSVEARAGELFF.